This TCR beta chain originates from a study of T cell repertoires in cytomegalovirus infection. At the level of the study: Public TCR beta signatures were indicative of both CMV infection and a matching HLA type. The study's findings and limits: Across the ex vivo response, the dominant clonotypes were HLA-C-restricted CMV-specific TCR beta clonotypes. Based on cumulative public TCR beta family frequency, carriers of CMV plus the relevant HLA were identified.

Germline V gives CDR1 SEHNR, CDR2 FQNEAQ (reference sequence). The CDR3 loop spans 11 amino acids. Remarks on this clonotype: Its antigen is not identified. A much more abundant neighbour one base away suggests this may be a read error.

MiXCR was run by TCRdb on the reads, yielding one entry per CDR3 protein. The sample holds approximately 750,000 distinct CDR3 sequences, about 40% seen once. This chain joins TRBV7-9 and TRBJ2-5; 7 nucleotides line up with TRBD1. Input material: PBMCs. The sequence was collected from a human donor in good health (CMV status not recorded). Some clones in this sample may be carry-over from other donors' samples. CDR3 DNA: TGCGGGACAGAGAAAGAAGAGACCAAGTACTTC. It translates to CGTEKEETKYF.